Listed below are T cell receptor beta chains from one sample, sequenced in a study of control samples from healthy donors and cancer patients. TCRdb keeps only in-frame clones here, not all; method: immunoSEQ multiplex PCR. This sample yields about 140,000 clones, of which 85% to 95% are seen a single time; 10% to 15% belongs to the top ten. Sequenced sample: blood. These receptors originate from a man in his forties in good health. CDR3s include the opening cysteine and the closing phenylalanine or tryptophan. D genes are given only for firm matches. Part of the rows lack a size; the others show once, few, many or a class for expanded clones.

d_call | clone_size | j_call | v_call | cdr3_aa | cdr3_nt
- | few | TRBJ1-6 | TRBV27 | CASRPAHRDSPLHF | TGTGCCAGCAGACCGGCTCATCGTGATTCACCCCTCCACTTT
TRBD2 | - | TRBJ2-3 | TRBV5-6 | CASTQASGGAPDTQYF | TGTGCCAGCACCCAGGCTAGCGGGGGGGCCCCAGATACGCAGTATTTT
- | - | TRBJ1-2 | TRBV5-1 | CASSSPTNPRSLQGYTF | TGCGCCAGCAGCAGCCCCACGAACCCTAGGAGTTTACAAGGCTACACCTTC
- | - | TRBJ2-1 | TRBV24-1 | CATSDGPINEQFF | TGTGCCACCAGTGATGGACCGATTAATGAGCAGTTCTTC
- | - | TRBJ2-3 | TRBV6-4 | CARTGPGPADTQYF | TGTGCCAGGACAGGCCCGGGCCCTGCAGATACGCAGTATTTT
- | once | TRBJ2-1 | TRBV13 | CASSLRRAYNEQFF | TGTGCCAGCAGCTTACGAAGGGCCTACAATGAGCAGTTCTTC
- | - | TRBJ1-2 | TRBV9 | CASSPGRGLQGYTF | TGTGCCAGCAGCCCCGGCCGAGGGCTACAGGGCTACACCTTC
TRBD1 | - | TRBJ1-2 | TRBV6-4 | CASSDSSRGHYGYTF | TGTGCCAGCAGTGACTCGAGCAGGGGGCACTATGGCTACACCTTC
- | - | TRBJ1-5 | TRBV6-2/TRBV6-3 | CASSLGRNSNQPQHF | TGTGCCAGCAGTCTGGGACGGAATAGCAATCAGCCCCAGCATTTT
- | once | TRBJ1-4 | TRBV12-5 | CASGLDEKLFF | TGTGCTAGTGGCCTTGATGAAAAACTGTTTTTT
TRBD2 | - | TRBJ2-3 | TRBV7-3 | CASSPLTSGSTDTQYF | TGTGCCAGCAGCCCTCTGACTAGCGGAAGCACAGATACGCAGTATTTT
TRBD1 | - | TRBJ1-2 | TRBV25-1 | CASTGTVKGYTF | TGTGCCAGTACCGGGACAGTGAAAGGCTACACCTTC
- | - | TRBJ2-5 | TRBV27 | CASSFGGAETQYF | TGTGCCAGCAGCTTCGGGGGCGCAGAGACCCAGTACTTC
TRBD1 | - | TRBJ2-3 | TRBV4-2 | CASSQSGQGYTDTQYF | TGTGCCAGCAGCCAATCCGGACAGGGCTACACAGATACGCAGTATTTT
TRBD2 | - | TRBJ2-7 | TRBV6-5 | CASSFTSGTAYEQYF | TGTGCCAGCAGTTTCACTAGCGGAACAGCCTACGAGCAGTACTTC
- | - | TRBJ1-2 | TRBV14 | CASSQVGWQGLNYGYTF | TGTGCCAGCAGCCAAGTTGGTTGGCAAGGTCTAAACTATGGCTACACCTTC
- | - | TRBJ1-1 | TRBV28 | CASSFLREAFF | TGTGCCAGCAGTTTTTTGCGAGAAGCTTTCTTT
- | - | TRBJ2-1 | TRBV9 | CASSVEAAYNEQFF | TGTGCCAGCAGCGTAGAGGCGGCTTACAATGAGCAGTTCTTC
- | - | TRBJ1-2 | TRBV27 | CASSDQPGRTATF | TGTGCCAGCAGTGACCAACCGGGACGGACCGCAACCTTC
- | - | TRBJ2-6 | TRBV5-6 | CASSLDGQSGANVLTF | TGTGCCAGCAGTCTGGACGGACAATCTGGGGCCAACGTCCTGACTTTC
TRBD1 | - | TRBJ1-2 | TRBV6-5 | CASRAGTAPGYTF | TGTGCCAGCAGGGCCGGGACAGCACCCGGCTACACCTTC
- | - | TRBJ1-4 | TRBV16 | CASSQAGRDEKLFF | TGTGCCAGCAGCCAGGCAGGGAGAGATGAAAAACTGTTTTTT
- | - | TRBJ2-2 | TRBV5-1 | CASSPGPNTGELFF | TGCGCCAGCAGCCCGGGCCCGAACACCGGGGAGCTGTTTTTT
- | - | TRBJ1-4 | TRBV1 | CTSTSGSRPTNEKLFF | TGCACCAGCACATCCGGGTCCCGGCCAACTAATGAAAAACTGTTTTTT
TRBD1 | - | TRBJ2-5 | TRBV4-2 | CASSQDRQGARGTQYF | TGTGCCAGCAGCCAAGATCGGCAGGGGGCGCGTGGGACCCAGTACTTC
TRBD2 | - | TRBJ2-5 | TRBV2 | CALRGGGLQETQYF | TGTGCTTTACGGGGGGGAGGGCTTCAAGAGACCCAGTACTTC
- | - | TRBJ1-1 | TRBV4-1 | CASSQVYGTEAFF | TGCGCCAGCAGCCAGGTCTATGGCACTGAAGCTTTCTTT
- | - | TRBJ2-2 | TRBV9 | CASSVASGNTGELFF | TGTGCCAGCAGCGTAGCGAGCGGAAACACCGGGGAGCTGTTTTTT
- | - | TRBJ2-3 | TRBV27 | CASSFPPHMADTQYF | TGTGCCAGCAGTTTCCCTCCCCATATGGCAGATACGCAGTATTTT
- | many | TRBJ1-6 | TRBV2 | CASSPQRDPTQSPLHF | TGTGCCAGCAGTCCCCAACGCGACCCGACCCAATCACCCCTCCACTTT
- | - | TRBJ1-1 | TRBV6-2/TRBV6-3 | CASSYFRETEAFF | TGTGCCAGCAGTTACTTCCGGGAGACTGAAGCTTTCTTT
- | - | TRBJ1-5 | TRBV6-4 | CASSLGGVGQPQHF | TGTGCCAGCAGCCTCGGGGGGGTAGGCCAGCCCCAGCATTTT
- | - | TRBJ2-7 | TRBV5-1 | CASSFGGEVLYEQYF | TGCGCCAGCAGCTTTGGAGGGGAGGTCCTCTACGAGCAGTACTTC
- | - | TRBJ1-1 | TRBV2 | CASSVEGFEDTEAFF | TGTGCCAGCAGTGTGGAGGGATTCGAAGACACTGAAGCTTTCTTT
TRBD1 | - | TRBJ2-7 | TRBV25-1 | CASSDRDYRGTYEQYF | TGTGCCAGCAGTGATCGAGACTACAGGGGCACCTACGAGCAGTACTTC
TRBD2 | - | TRBJ2-7 | TRBV18 | CASSPSGLAGGYEQYF | TGTGCCAGCTCACCATCTGGACTAGCGGGTGGTTACGAGCAGTACTTC
TRBD1 | - | TRBJ1-6 | TRBV27 | CASSNRLGTGDSPLHF | TGTGCCAGCAGCAACCGTTTGGGGACAGGGGATTCACCCCTCCACTTT
- | - | TRBJ1-1 | TRBV5-6 | CASSPLTENTEAFF | TGTGCCAGCAGCCCGCTGACAGAGAACACTGAAGCTTTCTTT
TRBD1 | - | TRBJ2-6 | TRBV19 | CASIQQGAFAGANVLTF | TGTGCCAGTATCCAACAGGGGGCTTTTGCTGGGGCCAACGTCCTGACTTTC
- | - | TRBJ1-1 | TRBV3-1/TRBV3-2 | CASSQFLGGAAFF | TGTGCCAGCAGCCAATTCCTCGGCGGGGCGGCTTTCTTT
TRBD1 | - | TRBJ1-5 | TRBV10-1 | CASSESRRRDRVEQPQHF | TGCGCCAGCAGTGAGTCTCGTCGGAGGGACAGGGTTGAGCAGCCCCAGCATTTT
- | - | TRBJ1-1 | TRBV6-6 | CASSPLLTEAFF | TGTGCCAGCAGTCCCCTCCTTACTGAAGCTTTCTTT
- | - | TRBJ2-7 | TRBV10-3 | CAISEAGGSYEQYF | TGTGCCATCAGTGAGGCAGGAGGGTCTTACGAGCAGTACTTC
TRBD1 | - | TRBJ1-6 | TRBV18 | CASSPDREGSPLHF | TGTGCCAGCTCCCCCGACAGGGAGGGTTCACCCCTCCACTTT
- | - | TRBJ2-1 | TRBV4-1 | CASSQLFPGTDNEQFF | TGCGCCAGCAGCCAATTGTTCCCAGGGACCGACAATGAGCAGTTCTTC
- | - | TRBJ1-1 | TRBV19 | CASSMLTNTEAFF | TGTGCCAGTAGTATGCTAACGAACACTGAAGCTTTCTTT
- | - | TRBJ2-7 | TRBV10-3 | CAISEKGVYEQYF | TGTGCCATCAGTGAAAAGGGAGTCTACGAGCAGTACTTC
TRBD1 | - | TRBJ1-2 | TRBV19 | CASRTNSGGQGLSGYTF | TGTGCCAGTAGAACAAACTCCGGTGGACAGGGTCTTAGTGGCTACACCTTC
- | once | TRBJ1-1 | TRBV9 | CASSGGQLNTEAFF | TGTGCCAGCAGCGGAGGACAGTTAAACACTGAAGCTTTCTTT
TRBD1 | - | TRBJ1-6 | TRBV6-5 | CASEAGQSYFVHF | TGTGCCAGTGAAGCGGGACAGAGCTATTTCGTCCACTTT
- | - | TRBJ2-3 | TRBV5-8 | CASSLEVGTTDTQYF | TGTGCCAGCAGCTTGGAGGTGGGAACCACAGATACGCAGTATTTT
TRBD2 | - | TRBJ2-3 | TRBV10-3 | CAILAGEADTQYF | TGTGCCATCCTAGCGGGAGAGGCAGATACGCAGTATTTT
- | - | TRBJ1-2 | TRBV18 | CASSPGTDHGYTF | TGTGCCAGCTCGCCCGGGACGGACCATGGCTACACCTTC
- | - | TRBJ2-7 | TRBV5-6 | CASSATIPGEQYF | TGTGCCAGCAGCGCGACTATCCCCGGCGAGCAGTACTTC